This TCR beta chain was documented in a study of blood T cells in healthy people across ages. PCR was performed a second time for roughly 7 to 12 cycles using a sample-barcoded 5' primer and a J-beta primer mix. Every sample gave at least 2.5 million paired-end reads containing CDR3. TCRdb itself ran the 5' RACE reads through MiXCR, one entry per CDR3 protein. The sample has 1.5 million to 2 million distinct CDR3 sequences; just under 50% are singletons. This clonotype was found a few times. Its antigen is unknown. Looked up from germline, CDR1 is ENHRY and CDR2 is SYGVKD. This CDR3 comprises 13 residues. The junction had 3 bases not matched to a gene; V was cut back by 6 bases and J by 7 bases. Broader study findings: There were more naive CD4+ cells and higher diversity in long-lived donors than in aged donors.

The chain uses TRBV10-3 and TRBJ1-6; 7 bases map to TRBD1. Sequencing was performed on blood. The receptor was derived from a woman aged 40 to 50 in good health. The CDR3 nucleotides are TGTGCCATCAGCGGGACAGCCAATTCACCCCTCCACTTT. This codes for CAISGTANSPLHF.